What follows describes a single T cell receptor beta chain. The antigen remains undetermined. Looked up from germline, CDR1 is MNHEY and CDR2 is SVGAGI. The CDR3 has 15 amino acids. The data derive from a study of T cells expressing NK-cell markers. Study-level information: It was sorted CD3+CD56-NKG2C+, CD3+CD56+NKG2C- and CD3+CD56+NKG2C+ T cells that provided the TCR beta repertoires.

Broader study findings: Unclear, still, was the HCMV specificity of the expanded NKG2C+ T cell clones.

For TCR beta, cDNA was produced by 5'RACE template switching with UMIs. TCRdb processed the 5' RACE reads again and assigns one entry to each CDR3 protein, with no DNA. This sample lists 300,000 to 500,000 distinct CDR3 sequences; its ten largest clones have approximately 12%. The chain has TRBV6-5 and TRBJ2-7; TCRdb's D call, TRBD1, is unchecked because there is no DNA. The receptor was isolated from a woman between 50 and 59 years old in good health. The sequenced sample was blood T cells: a sorted CD56 or NKG2C T cell subset, CD4+ or CD8+ T cells, or bulk PBMC T cells (not recorded which). This CDR3 reads CASSEPGTGRFEQYF.